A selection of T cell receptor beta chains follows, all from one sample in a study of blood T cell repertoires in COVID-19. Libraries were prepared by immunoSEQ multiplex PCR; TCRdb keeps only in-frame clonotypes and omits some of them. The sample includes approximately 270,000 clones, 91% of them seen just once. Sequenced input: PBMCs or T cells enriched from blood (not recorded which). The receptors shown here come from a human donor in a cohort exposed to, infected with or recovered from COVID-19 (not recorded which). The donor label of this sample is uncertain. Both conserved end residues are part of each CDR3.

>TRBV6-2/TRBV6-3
CASSYEARAQFF
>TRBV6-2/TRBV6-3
CASSFTGVSGYTF
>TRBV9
CASSERTSGGTDTQYF
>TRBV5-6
CASSLQGNTIYF
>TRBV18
CASSQNPPGQTNSPLHF
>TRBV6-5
CASSYSHNPTQPQHF
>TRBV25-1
CASSQGARNTEAFF
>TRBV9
CASSPWEANTIYF
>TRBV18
CASSPGRDSTNEKLFF
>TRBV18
CASSLQDGPLIGYTF
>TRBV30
CAWSEDRGAYEQYF
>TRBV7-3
CASRQGPNSPLHF
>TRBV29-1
CSVEDQRQGTEKLFF
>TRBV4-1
CASSPAQRQGFYGYTF
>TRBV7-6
CASSLGARESDQPQHF
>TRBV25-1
CASTGRTGWDNEQFF
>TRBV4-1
CASSQVTENYEQYF
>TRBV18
CASSPETGVNTEAFF
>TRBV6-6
CASSPGTGERRAQPQHF
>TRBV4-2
CASSQDLAGDEQFF
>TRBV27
CASSPGYLNEKLFF
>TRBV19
CASSIEPGNTIYF
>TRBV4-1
CASSQDITVDEKLFF
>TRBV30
CAWLRQVPYEQYF
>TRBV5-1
CASSGRRDIRSTGELFF
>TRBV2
CASRPEAGAGNTIYF
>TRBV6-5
CASSYPESGFYTF
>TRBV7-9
CASSPTGDGYTF
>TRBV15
CATSREDRGTPQPQHF
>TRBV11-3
CASSREQGNGELFF
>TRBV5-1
CASSILPRDSEGYEQFF
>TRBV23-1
CASSQSPSRHSYEQYF